This T cell receptor beta chain was sequenced for a study of T-cell memory formation after mild COVID-19. Study-wide background: Each donor largely had its own TCR clusters.

TCRdb re-called the 5' RACE reads through MiXCR, storing one row per CDR3 protein. The data contain fewer than 700,000 distinct CDR3 sequences, about a fifth of them singletons. V was trimmed by 5 bases and J by 0 bases, leaving 11 bases between them. The CDR3 is 15 amino acids. Germline lookup yields CDR1 SGHTA and CDR2 FQGNSA. Note on this clonotype: Its antigen is currently unknown.

Broader study findings: A second wave expanding day 15 to 37 was CD4+-biased; contracting clones were balanced. Detection of some responders pre-infection suggested pre-existing cross-reactive memory T cells participated.

The clonotype comes from an adult woman who had mild COVID-19 (a few samples of this study predate the infection). Cell type and time point are not known. The gene calls are TRBV7-2 and TRBJ2-1; maybe TRBD1 (6 bases). Sequenced material: PBMCs or a T cell subset sorted from them (not recorded which). CDR3 loop: CASSIKQGSYNEQFF. In DNA form, the CDR3 reads TGTGCCAGCAGCATCAAACAGGGCTCCTACAATGAGCAGTTCTTC.